Here is one T cell receptor beta chain with its context. The germline V and J ends were trimmed by 3 bases and 2 bases, with 5 bases remaining between them. CDR3 length: 13 residues. The germline CDR1 and CDR2 sequences are WNHNN and SYGVQD (reference sequence). The data stem from a study of T cell responses to AZD1222 COVID-19 vaccine. Measured with immunoSEQ multiplex PCR; TCRdb has only the in-frame clones, and not every one. Counted here are around 120,000 clones, approximately 85% occurring once; the ten biggest clones make up 18%. This clonotype was sampled from an adult in good health. This chain uses TRBV10-1 with TRBJ1-3; D is unresolved. The sample was peripheral blood, taken on day 0 of MenACWY control vaccination. The CDR3 sequence: CASSDGPGNTIYF. CDR3 DNA sequence: TGCGCCAGCAGTGATGGGCCTGGAAACACCATATATTTT.